This TCR beta chain stems from a study of blood T cell repertoires in COVID-19. Across the whole study: The United States, Italy and Spain supplied acute and convalescent COVID-19 samples. T cells, B-cell-depleted T cells, or PBMCs provided the cDNA or gDNA that served as material.

As handled by the study authors: Amplification of reference gene primers provided the estimated nucleated cell counts. Some clones are missing from TCRdb's copy, which holds only in-frame ones; the method was immunoSEQ multiplex PCR. V, J and clone size are taken as reported in that table, and D and trimming were inferred from the DNA itself. In the table there are about 440,000 clones, 70% to 90% of which are singletons. The TCR sequence derives from a woman aged 50 to 65 with COVID-19, enrolled during active disease. The sequenced material came from peripheral blood.

The DNA for the CDR3 is TGTGCCAGCAGCCAAGATCGGAGCGGGGGGCAAGCCTACGAGCAGTACTTC. As protein: CASSQDRSGGQAYEQYF. V and J are TRBV3-1 (or the pseudogene TRBV3-2) and TRBJ2-7; TRBD2 matches 9 bases. Per germline, CDR1 LGHDT and CDR2 YNNKEL (reference sequence). V lost 0 bases to trimming and J lost 2 bases; unmatched junction nucleotides: 8. The CDR3 runs 17 residues.